The clone carrying this T cell receptor (beta chain) was counted between two and nine times. Its antigen remains unknown. V lost 3 bases and J lost 8, with 13 bases in between. CDR1 and CDR2 from the germline V gene are KGHSH and LQKENI. This CDR3 has 14 residues. The data stem from a study of cytomegalovirus exposure and HLA in healthy donors. Study in general: Earlier, 150 million to 200 million T cells were analyzed, and approximately 110 million unique TCR beta sequences were found among them.

Overall study findings and caveats: As was reported, the HLA-A and HLA-B alleles of most subjects were accurately predicted from TCR beta sequences.

With 60 Vbeta and 13 Jbeta primers, the PCR was carried out. The method was immunoSEQ multiplex PCR; TCRdb's version includes in-frame clones alone and lacks a portion of them. The sample lists 200,000 or so clones; under 90% were seen once. Sequenced input: PBMCs. This receptor was obtained from a boy aged 2 to 9 in good health and CMV-seronegative. The chain couples TRBV18 to TRBJ1-4, with D unclear. This CDR3 is CASSPGKRPEKLFF. CDR3 in DNA: TGTGCCAGCTCACCGGGCAAGAGACCAGAAAAACTGTTTTTT. The whole variable domain, filled in from reference TRBV18 and TRBJ1-4, reads NAGVMQNPRHLVRRRGQEARLRCSPMKGHSHVYWYRQLPEEGLKFMVYLQKENIIDESGMPKERFSAEFPKEGPSILRIQQVVRGDSAAYFCASSPGKRPEKLFFGSGTQLSVL.